What follows are 4 T cell receptor beta chains derived from one specimen sequenced in a study of blood T cell repertoires in COVID-19. Here immunoSEQ multiplex PCR was the method, and the copy in TCRdb shows in-frame clones only, minus some. Seen here are about 60,000 clones, around 83% observed once, and the top ten hold about 6.7%. Sequencing was done on a sample of peripheral blood. The source is a human donor in a cohort sampled during active COVID-19.

This chain uses TRBV20-1 with TRBJ2-7; the D gene is possibly TRBD1 (6 bases). The germline V gene has CDR1 DFQATT and CDR2 SNEGSKA (reference sequence). Trimming took off 6 bases at V and 3 bases at J, with 9 bases between the two ends. The CDR3 totals 11 residues. Here the CDR3 reads CSAMDSYEQYF. CDR3 nucleotide sequence: TGCAGTGCCATGGACAGCTACGAGCAGTACTTC.

The gene calls are TRBV9 and TRBJ1-1; D is unclear. The germline V gene encodes CDR1 SGDLS and CDR2 YYNGEE. The CDR3 runs to 13 residues. Deletions cut 1 base from V and 4 bases from J, with 8 bases between. In DNA, the CDR3 is TGTGCCAGCAGCGTATCCCTGAGCACTGAAGCTTTCTTT. Translation gives CASSVSLSTEAFF.

This CDR3 is CASSYSGTGTGDTQYF. The CDR3 region has the DNA TGCGCCAGCAGCTATTCAGGGACAGGGACTGGAGATACGCAGTATTTT. The V gene is TRBV5-1, the J gene TRBJ2-3; 9 positions agree with TRBD1. Germline-derived CDR1 and CDR2 are SGHRS and YFSETQ. The CDR3 is made up of 16 amino acids. After removal of 3 bases from V and 5 bases from J, the junction contained 10 bases not matched to a gene.

In this sample, this clone is medium-sized. V is TRBV6-6 and J is TRBJ1-2, with 7 bases matching TRBD1. J lost 8 bases, V lost 6 bases, and 12 bases had no gene match. The CDR3 is made up of 14 amino acids. Germline loops: CDR1 MNHNY, CDR2 SVGAGI (reference sequence). Here the CDR3 reads CASSQTGTSGGYTF. DNA of the CDR3: TGTGCCAGCAGCCAGACAGGGACGTCGGGAGGCTACACCTTC.